This T cell receptor beta chain was sequenced for a study of tissue T cells after allogeneic stem cell transplantation. This clone was counted a few times. Genes here carry mouse names. The CDR3 end is not reached by the read, which stops 1 residue before it; the germline J gene fills it in. Time point reported: mouse harvest day 7 after allogeneic transplant. The graft held 10^6 splenic CD5+ T cells and 10^7 T-cell-depleted bone marrow cells. Profiling relied on immunoSEQ multiplex PCR, and the TCRdb table lists in-frame clones only, not all of them. This sample has approximately 4,200 clones; approximately 53% occur once, and the top ten carry over 9.5%. With V trimmed by 1 base and J by 4 bases, 4 bases remained unmatched. Germline V gives CDR1 GKSSPN, CDR2 SITVG. CDR3 length: 13 amino acids.

The V and J genes are TRBV31 and TRBJ2-7; 7 bases fit TRBD2. Sequencing input: lymph node tissue. This sequence was found in a female BALB/c mouse given C57BL/6 T cells with graft-versus-host disease after an allogeneic hematopoietic cell transplant. The sequenced part of the CDR3 DNA is TGTGCCTGGAGTCGTTCTGGGGGTTATGAACAGTAC. It yields the protein CAWSRSGGYEQY. The complete CDR3 reads CAWSRSGGYEQYF.